What follows are 7 T cell receptor beta chains derived from one specimen sequenced in a study of immune reconstitution after stem cell transplant in scleroderma (dated by TCRdb to about 2017). The library was obtained by RT-PCR. This sample was sequenced with an Illumina MiSeq. TCRdb applied fastp at Q25 and MiXCR to the public reads, then kept only in-frame beta chains. Each entry is one CDR3 protein sequence, shown with its most common DNA and genes. This sample comprises under 3,500 distinct CDR3 sequences, roughly 4% of them detected only once. The ten largest make up approximately 3% of the sample. This sample was taken before or after autologous hematopoietic stem cell transplantation (not recorded which). The receptors were gathered from a human donor with systemic sclerosis.

CDR3 amino acids: CSQAAEAFF. CDR3 bases: TGTTCTCAGGCCGCTGAAGCTTTCTTT. This sequence joins TRBV10-3 and TRBJ1-1; D not resolved. The CDR3 contains 9 residues. In germline, CDR1 is ENHRY, CDR2 SYGVKD.

This clonotype counts as medium-sized. The CDR3 region has the DNA TGTGCCACCAGCAGATGGTCCGGGGCAGAAGAGACCCAGTACTTC. It translates to CATSRWSGAEETQYF. This sequence joins TRBV15 and TRBJ2-5; tentatively, D is TRBD1 or TRBD2 (5 bases each). CDR3 length: 15 residues. CDR1 is LNHNV, CDR2 YYDKDF, per germline (reference sequence). Trimming took off 2 bases at V and 3 bases at J, with 13 bases between the two ends.

This clonotype is medium-sized (0.01 to 0.1%) in the sample. This chain uses TRBV29-1 with TRBJ1-2, with D perhaps matching TRBD1 (5 bases). The CDR3 is 13 amino acids. V was clipped by 0 bases and J by 8 bases, with 13 bases between them. Germline V gives CDR1 SQVTM, CDR2 ANQGSEA. This CDR3 reads CSVEEGQRRGYTF. For the CDR3, the DNA is TGCAGCGTTGAAGAGGGGCAGAGGAGGGGCTACACCTTC.

In this sample, this clonotype is medium-sized (0.01 to 0.1%). The chain combines TRBV5-1 with TRBJ2-3, with TRBD2 matching 11 bases. Germline CDR1 and CDR2: SGHRS and YFSETQ. V shed 4 bases, J shed 0 bases, and the junction held 4 bases outside the gene matches. The CDR3 consists of 16 residues. The CDR3 bases are TGCGCCAGCAGCCGGACTAGCGGGTCTAGCACAGATACGCAGTATTTT. It yields the protein CASSRTSGSSTDTQYF.

The rearrangement joins TRBV20-1 to TRBJ2-5, with 14 bases aligning to TRBD2. This CDR3 comprises 19 residues. The ends lost 2 bases at V and 2 bases at J; junction bases unmatched: 13. Germline values: CDR1 DFQATT, CDR2 SNEGSKA (reference sequence). Here the CDR3 reads CSARLLRGTSGSGQETQYF. The DNA for the CDR3 is TGCAGTGCTAGACTACTTAGGGGGACTAGCGGGAGTGGGCAAGAGACCCAGTACTTC.

This clonotype is categorized as medium-sized (0.01 to 0.1%). The chain couples TRBV5-1 to TRBJ2-2; weak D call: TRBD1 (5 bases). This CDR3 is 16 amino acids long. V was shortened by 0 bases and J by 0 bases, with 9 bases between the two germline ends. The V gene's germline CDR1 is SGHRS and CDR2 YFSETQ. CDR3 sequence: CASSLVTTANTGELFF. In DNA form, the CDR3 reads TGCGCCAGCAGCTTGGTTACGACAGCGAACACCGGGGAGCTGTTTTTT.

Relative to its sample, this clonotype is medium-sized. V usage is TRBV28 and J usage is TRBJ2-7; 11 bases are shared with TRBD2. CDR1 MDHEN and CDR2 SYDVKM come from the germline V gene. V trimming: 10 bases; J trimming: 3 bases; junction bases outside the gene matches: 5. The CDR3 is 13 amino acids. For the CDR3, the DNA is TGTGCCACTGGGACTAGCGGTTTCTACGAGCAGTACTTC. Its translation: CATGTSGFYEQYF.